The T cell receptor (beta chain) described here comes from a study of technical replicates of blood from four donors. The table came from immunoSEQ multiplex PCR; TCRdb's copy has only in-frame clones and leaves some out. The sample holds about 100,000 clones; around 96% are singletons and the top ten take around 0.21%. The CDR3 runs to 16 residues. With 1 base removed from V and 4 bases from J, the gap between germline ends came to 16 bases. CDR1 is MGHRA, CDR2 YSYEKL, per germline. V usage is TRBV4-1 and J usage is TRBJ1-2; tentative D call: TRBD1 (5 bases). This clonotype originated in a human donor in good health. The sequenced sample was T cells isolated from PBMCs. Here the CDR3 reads CASSQGQGNLLYGYTF. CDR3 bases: TGCGCCAGCAGCCAAGGGCAGGGCAACCTTCTCTATGGCTACACCTTC.